The clone carrying this TCR beta chain occurred a few times. This sample was taken from a study of blood T cells in healthy people across ages. PCR was performed a second time for about 7 to 12 cycles using a sample-barcoded 5' primer and a J-beta primer mix. Per-sample output comprised a minimum of 3 million paired-end reads containing CDR3. TCRdb analysed the 5' RACE reads with MiXCR anew, one entry per CDR3 protein. There are under 850,000 distinct CDR3 sequences in the sample; approximately 35% occur only once, and under 15% lies in the top ten. Germline V gene sequence: CDR1 PRHDT, CDR2 FYEKMQ (reference sequence). This CDR3 spans 13 amino acids. Trimming pared 6 bases from V and 6 bases from J, leaving 13 bases between.

Sequenced sample: blood. The rearrangement links TRBV13 to TRBJ2-3, with D tentatively TRBD2 (5 bases). The sequence was obtained from a young man in good health. The CDR3 loop is CASSRAARDTQYF. CDR3 nucleotides: TGTGCCAGCAGTCGAGCGGCCAGGGATACGCAGTATTTT.